This is a list of T cell receptor beta chains from one sample in a study of blood T cell repertoires in COVID-19. Only in-frame clones appear in the TCRdb table, and some are missing; sequencing was by immunoSEQ multiplex PCR. The data show 200,000 to 250,000 clones, 80% seen once. The sequenced sample was peripheral blood. Every receptor here comes from a human donor in a cohort sampled during active COVID-19. Each CDR3 is given with its conserved first and last residue. A D gene is named only where the DNA matches it firmly. Size is stated for part of the rows, as once, few or many counts, or as a class when the clone is expanded.

CDR3	D	V	J	size
CAWSLSGQGQYEQYF	TRBD1	TRBV30	TRBJ2-7	.
CASSLAGQGYEQYF	TRBD1	TRBV11-2	TRBJ2-7	.
CASSFASGAFF	.	TRBV12-3/TRBV12-4	TRBJ1-1	.
CASSLNSNYGYTF	.	TRBV11-2	TRBJ1-2	.
CASSPPTGDGEKLFF	TRBD1	TRBV18	TRBJ1-4	.
CASSYSSGKMNTEAFF	.	TRBV6-2/TRBV6-3	TRBJ1-1	.
CASSRDRGYNEQFF	TRBD1	TRBV5-1	TRBJ2-1	once
CASRGVRSNTEAFF	.	TRBV19	TRBJ1-1	.
CASSPGGGLGPQHF	TRBD1	TRBV2	TRBJ1-5	.
CASSLRGGYEQYF	.	TRBV28	TRBJ2-7	once
CASSKEDVRTGLFDEQYF	.	TRBV21-1	TRBJ2-7	.
CASSSLPGATNEKLFF	.	TRBV5-1	TRBJ1-4	.
CSVGEDRGQPQHF	TRBD1	TRBV29-1	TRBJ1-5	few
CASREPLGQGGDEQYF	TRBD2	TRBV28	TRBJ2-7	once
CASSISRVANEKLFF	.	TRBV19	TRBJ1-4	.
CASSFGQTLTEAFF	.	TRBV6-2/TRBV6-3	TRBJ1-1	.
CAIRQDTAGDTQYF	.	TRBV10-3	TRBJ2-3	.
CAWSVGPHNEQFF	.	TRBV30	TRBJ2-1	.
CASSQNRGYEQYF	TRBD1	TRBV4-3	TRBJ2-7	.
CASPKGQETQYF	.	TRBV6-4	TRBJ2-5	once
CASSTGSVSPLHF	.	TRBV6-5	TRBJ1-6	few
CASSNLQGTSNQPQHF	.	TRBV28	TRBJ1-5	.
CASSTDRGTGEQYF	TRBD1	TRBV18	TRBJ2-7	.
CASSLPGDPYSPLHF	.	TRBV11-2	TRBJ1-6	.
CASSPGDLVYGYTF	.	TRBV18	TRBJ1-2	.
CASRLGYSYEQYF	.	TRBV12-3/TRBV12-4	TRBJ2-7	.
CASSSSTYSPLHF	.	TRBV6-1	TRBJ1-6	.
CASSLGGMNQPQHF	.	TRBV5-1	TRBJ1-5	.
CASRSGPGHQNTEAFF	.	TRBV28	TRBJ1-1	.
CASTTTEYSNQPQHF	.	TRBV19	TRBJ1-5	.
CASSYRQGGGSPLHF	TRBD1	TRBV11-1	TRBJ1-6	once
CASSLGNYEQYF	.	TRBV2	TRBJ2-7	.
CASSQDQSGYEQYF	.	TRBV3-1/TRBV3-2	TRBJ2-7	.
CASSSPSTDTQYF	.	TRBV7-9	TRBJ2-3	.
CASSPREGQDTQYF	.	TRBV18	TRBJ2-3	.
CATSGGQVVTDTQYF	.	TRBV24-1	TRBJ2-3	many
CASSSDRDQPQHF	TRBD1	TRBV5-1	TRBJ1-5	.
CAIRPTVMNSPLHF	.	TRBV10-3	TRBJ1-6	.
CATSRDRGNYGYTF	TRBD1	TRBV15	TRBJ1-2	.
CASSESWARAYEQYF	.	TRBV2	TRBJ2-7	.
CASSDVSSGYNEQFF	TRBD2	TRBV7-9	TRBJ2-1	few
CASSLGQGAPYEQYF	TRBD1	TRBV2	TRBJ2-7	.
CASSLWRTGEGGNTIYF	TRBD1	TRBV28	TRBJ1-3	.
CASGLGDRGRGETQYF	TRBD1	TRBV12-5	TRBJ2-5	.
CSALAGTETQYF	.	TRBV29-1	TRBJ2-5	.
CASSAQVEQFF	.	TRBV5-1	TRBJ2-1	.
CASSPDRGSNQPQHF	TRBD1	TRBV5-1	TRBJ1-5	.
CASRFGGSSYNEQFF	TRBD2	TRBV27	TRBJ2-1	.
CAWSISGGGLGANVLTF	TRBD2	TRBV30	TRBJ2-6	.
CALGEDSPLHF	.	TRBV2	TRBJ1-6	.
CASSSGRGLEQYF	TRBD1	TRBV5-1	TRBJ2-7	.